This T cell receptor (beta chain) was captured in a study of T cell responses to AZD1222 COVID-19 vaccine. On this clone itself: Antigen: not known.

The V and J ends lost 1 base and 5 bases, in that order; junction bases with no gene match: 10. The germline CDR1 and CDR2 sequences are SGHNT and YENEEA. CDR3 size: 16 residues. Findings and limits, study-wide: Close to half of all spike-specific TCRs reportedly target regions of the variants that are unmutated.

Generated by immunoSEQ multiplex PCR, the TCRdb table keeps only in-frame clones and is missing some. The data include about 140,000 clones; the top ten clones carry about 2.2%. The gene calls are TRBV11-3 and TRBJ2-5; 7 positions match TRBD1. Specimen: peripheral blood. This TCR was sampled from an adult in good health. The chain's CDR3 is CASSLGYRGGGETQYF. Here the CDR3 DNA reads TGTGCCAGCAGCTTAGGGTACAGGGGCGGCGGGGAGACCCAGTACTTC.